This T cell receptor beta chain was found in a study of T cell changes during pregnancy in multiple sclerosis (dated by TCRdb to the late 2010s). Regarding the complete study: The study looked at changes in the T cell repertoire across pregnancy in women with multiple sclerosis.

Library prep was done by the immunoSEQ multiplex PCR assay. TCRdb provides this immuneACCESS table in a form limited to in-frame rearrangements. Some clones are lacking; in checked studies, under half of them reflect an unresolved V gene, and why the rest are absent is not known. A total of about 24,000 clones appear in this sample, roughly 86% of them only once. Under 1.1% of the sample is held by the ten biggest clonotypes. As to this clone: No antigen is known for it. No quality values exist for individual bases; no much larger clone is one base distant.

The CDR3 sequence holds 14 residues, the cysteine and phenylalanine included. CDR3 DNA is the only sequence kept; it has 42 bases, read in frame from the first base. Germline trimming: 4 bases from V, 5 bases from J; junction bases outside gene matches: 10. CDR1 and CDR2, looked up from the germline V gene (reference sequence), are GTSNPN and SVGIG. The receptor chain draws on TRBV30 and TRBJ2-5; TRBD2 aligns with 7 central bases. Here the sequenced sample was CD4+ T cells from peripheral blood mononuclear cells, taken in the second trimester of pregnancy. The TCR was taken from a female donor in good health, enrolled as a control in a pregnancy study. The sequenced DNA is TGTGCCTGGACCTGGGGGGGAGACGGTGAGACCCAGTACTTC. The encoded protein is CAWTWGGDGETQYF.